The clone carrying this T cell receptor beta chain was found a few times. The antigen remains undetermined. The data were produced by immunoSEQ multiplex PCR, yet TCRdb's version contains in-frame clones alone and is incomplete. The sample records approximately 25,000 clones, about four fifths being singletons. The data originate from a study of CD4 T cells in relation to SARS-CoV-2 and coronaviruses. Overall study context: After roughly 9 days of antigen culture, PBMC TCR beta CDR3s were sequenced. General study findings and limits: In roughly 60% of donors, memory CD4+ clonotypes crossrecognized SARS-CoV-2 and at least one common cold coronavirus spike. Pre-pandemic and post-infection samples never came from the same donor.

CD4+ T cells from unexposed donors were obtained before the COVID-19 pandemic (2011-2018). CD4+ T cells were isolated from the cells after around 10 days of culture. Cells permitting, SARS-CoV-2 S/N and four cold-coronavirus spikes were tested on unexposed-donor CD4+ T cells. The CDR3 is made up of 12 amino acids. The V end was cut by 4 bases, the J end by 6 bases, with 7 bases between. Germline values: CDR1 SGHRS, CDR2 YFSETQ. The rearrangement uses TRBV5-1 and TRBJ2-2; D gene uncertain. Specimen: CD4+ T cells from PBMCs, cultured in vitro. The receptor was isolated from a human donor in good health. The CDR3: CASSKPPGELFF. The DNA of the CDR3 is TGCGCCAGCAGCAAACCTCCCGGGGAGCTGTTTTTT. The full variable domain, in which reference TRBV5-1 and TRBJ2-2 provide the parts outside the CDR3, is KAGVTQTPRYLIKTRGQQVTLSCSPISGHRSVSWYQQTPGQGLQFLFEYFSETQRNKGNFPGRFSGRQFSNSRSEMNVSTLELGDSALYLCASSKPPGELFFGEGSRLTVL.